These T cell receptor beta chains were read from a single sample in a study of T-cell memory formation after mild COVID-19. Each CDR3 protein is one row after TCRdb ran MiXCR on the 5' RACE reads. The top ten hold approximately 13% of the sample, which has approximately 350,000 distinct CDR3 sequences, under 30% seen once. Sequenced sample: PBMCs or a T cell subset sorted from them (not recorded which). The receptors derive from an adult woman who had mild COVID-19 (a few samples of this study predate the infection). Cell type and time point are not known. Each CDR3 is given with its conserved first and last residue. The D gene is left open where the match is weak. A clone size is listed for some rows: how often the clone was seen (once, few, many), or a class if it is expanded.

j_gene,d_gene,v_gene,abundance,CDR3aa,CDR3nt
TRBJ2-1,NA,TRBV5-1,NA,CASSQGGIYNEQFF,TGCGCCAGCAGCCAGGGGGGGATCTACAATGAGCAGTTCTTC
TRBJ2-5,NA,TRBV7-6,NA,CASSRNRDSETQYF,TGTGCCAGCAGCCGAAACCGGGACTCTGAGACCCAGTACTTC
TRBJ2-7,NA,TRBV6-2/TRBV6-3,once,CASSYSNRRSYEQYF,TGTGCCAGCAGTTACTCGAATCGGCGTTCCTACGAGCAGTACTTC
TRBJ1-1,NA,TRBV25-1,NA,CASENLQEAETEAFF,TGTGCCAGTGAGAACCTCCAGGAGGCGGAAACTGAAGCTTTCTTT
TRBJ1-2,NA,TRBV25-1,few,CASSDNYGYTF,TGTGCCAGCAGTGACAACTATGGCTACACCTTC
TRBJ1-2,NA,TRBV12-3/TRBV12-4,NA,CASSQQQGVYYCYTF,TGTGCCAGCAGTCAACAACAGGGTGTCTACTATTGCTACACCTTC
TRBJ2-3,TRBD2,TRBV5-1,NA,CASSLLAGGRADTQYF,TGCGCCAGCAGCTTGTTGGCGGGAGGGCGCGCAGATACGCAGTATTTT
TRBJ1-4,TRBD1,TRBV6-5,NA,CASSYGTGREKLFF,TGTGCCAGCAGTTACGGGACAGGGAGGGAAAAACTGTTTTTT
TRBJ1-1,NA,TRBV5-1,NA,CASSSETMNTEAFF,TGCGCCAGCAGCTCCGAGACCATGAACACTGAAGCTTTCTTT
TRBJ1-4,NA,TRBV11-2,NA,CASSLGTSEKLFF,TGTGCCAGCAGCTTAGGCACGTCTGAAAAACTGTTTTTT
TRBJ2-1,NA,TRBV12-3/TRBV12-4,few,CASRRQVRNEQFF,TGTGCCAGCAGGCGCCAGGTTCGTAATGAGCAGTTCTTC
TRBJ2-3,TRBD2,TRBV20-1,NA,CSARRLAGGPVTDTQYF,TGCAGTGCTAGACGGCTAGCGGGGGGGCCGGTCACAGATACGCAGTATTTT
TRBJ1-2,NA,TRBV5-1,few,CASSLESGVYGYTF,TGCGCCAGCAGCTTGGAGTCAGGGGTCTATGGCTACACCTTC
TRBJ2-2,TRBD1,TRBV29-1,NA,CSVGDRDTGELFF,TGCAGCGTTGGGGACAGGGACACCGGGGAGCTGTTTTTT